These 24 T cell receptor beta chains share one sample of origin, sequenced in a study of post-analysis software for immune sequencing data. Study observations and caveats: Five or six TRBV segments were more frequent in patients than controls; TRBV5-6, TRBV5-1 and TRBV20-1 belonged to this group.

Tagging with unique molecular identifiers was a feature of the TCR beta cDNA libraries. MiXCR, applied by TCRdb to the PCR reads, yields one record per CDR3 protein. The sample lists hundreds of thousands of distinct CDR3 sequences; about 57% were seen once. These receptors are not linked to any known antigen. Material for sequencing was blood. Source of these receptors: a girl aged 5-17 years with multiple sclerosis.

This clonotype appeared once. The V and J genes are TRBV20-1 and TRBJ2-7; TRBD1 might be the D (5 bases). Per the germline V gene, CDR1 is DFQATT and CDR2 is SNEGSKA (reference sequence). The CDR3 length is 15 residues. V lost 6 bases and J lost 2, with 20 bases in between. The CDR3 DNA sequence: TGCAGTGCCACCCGCGACCTTGGACAAACCTACGAGCAGTACTTC. This translates into CSATRDLGQTYEQYF.

This sequence joins TRBV18 and TRBJ1-2; 10 bases are a match to TRBD1. V was clipped by 4 bases and J by 0 bases; unmatched bases: 8. CDR3 size: 17 residues. Germline V gives CDR1 KGHSH, CDR2 LQKENI. The CDR3: CASSQRRDRGPNYGYTF. The CDR3 bases are TGTGCCAGCTCACAACGACGGGACAGGGGACCTAACTATGGCTACACCTTC.

CDR3 loop: CASSPSGTPPETQYF. In DNA form, the CDR3 reads TGTGCCAGCAGCCCTAGCGGGACACCTCCAGAGACCCAGTACTTC. The V call is TRBV5-5, the J call TRBJ2-5; 9 bases are a match to TRBD2. The junction had 8 bases not matched to a gene; V was cut back by 4 bases and J by 4 bases. The CDR3 consists of 15 residues. Germline lookup yields CDR1 SGHKS and CDR2 YYEKEE (reference sequence).

The chain links TRBV7-9 to TRBJ2-7, with a tentative D call TRBD1 (6 bases). Trimming cost V 5 bases and J 7 bases, with 18 bases left between them. The CDR3 covers 14 residues. The germline gives CDR1 SEHNR, CDR2 FQNEAQ (reference sequence). The CDR3 DNA sequence: TGTGCCAGCAGCCTAAACAGGGATTCCAGGGAGCAGTACTTC. Translating gives CASSLNRDSREQYF. Full variable domain (outside the CDR3, taken from reference TRBV7-9 and TRBJ2-7): DTGVSQNPRHKITKRGQNVTFRCDPISEHNRLYWYRQTLGQGPEFLTYFQNEAQLEKSRLLSDRFSAERPKGSFSTLEIQRTEQGDSAMYLCASSLNRDSREQYFGPGTRLTVT.

The table lists this clonotype with a few counts. The chain links TRBV27 to TRBJ2-1, with 11 nucleotides matching TRBD2. The length of the CDR3 is 16 residues. The germline CDR1 and CDR2 sequences are MNHEY and SMNVEV (reference sequence). The V segment lost 5 bases and the J segment 4 bases; nucleotides outside the gene matches: 7. DNA of the CDR3: TGTGCCAGCAGTGCCATCGCTAGCGGGGGGTACAATGAGCAGTTCTTC. Translating gives CASSAIASGGYNEQFF.

The CDR3 is CASSGGFGGSQETQYF. The CDR3 DNA is TGTGCCAGCAGTGGTGGGTTTGGGGGATCCCAAGAGACCCAGTACTTC. The chain joins TRBV6-1 to TRBJ2-5; D might be TRBD1 or TRBD2, each matching 5 bases. The CDR3 runs 16 residues. V lost 4 bases, J lost 1 base, and 16 bases lay in between. The germline CDR1 and CDR2 sequences are MNHNS and SASEGT.

The genes are TRBV27 and TRBJ2-1, with D possibly matching TRBD1 (5 bases). CDR1 is MNHEY and CDR2 is SMNVEV in the germline V gene (reference sequence). The CDR3 length is 12 residues. Trimming cost V 6 bases and J 10 bases, with 13 bases left between them. CDR3 protein: CASSLAKGEQFF. The CDR3 coding sequence is TGTGCCAGCAGCTTAGCTAAGGGGGAGCAGTTCTTC.

The rearrangement links TRBV2 to TRBJ2-1, with D tentatively TRBD2 (5 bases). CDR1 and CDR2 (germline): SNHLY, FYNNEI. Trimming removed 8 bases from V and 2 bases from J, with 19 bases in between. The CDR3 has 16 amino acids. CDR3 sequence reads: CASAQHGRRTYNEQFF. The CDR3 DNA reads as TGTGCCAGCGCTCAACACGGGCGGAGGACCTACAATGAGCAGTTCTTC. The whole variable domain, remainder taken from reference TRBV2 and TRBJ2-1, is EPEVTQTPSHQVTQMGQEVILRCVPISNHLYFYWYRQILGQKVEFLVSFYNNEISEKSEIFDDQFSVERPDGSNFTLKIRSTKLEDSAMYFCASAQHGRRTYNEQFFGPGTRLTVL.

As to this clonotype: The CDR3 carries no conserved terminal phenylalanine or tryptophan, so it likely arises from a read error. This chain uses TRBV9 with TRBJ2-3; no definite D call. Deletions cut 0 bases from V and 0 bases from J, with 8 bases between. The CDR3 is 15 residues long. Per germline, CDR1 SGDLS and CDR2 YYNGEE. The CDR3 DNA reads TGTGCCAGCAGCGTAGAGAAGTCCAGCACAGATACGCAGTATTTG. Translation: CASSVEKSSTDTQYL.

V usage is TRBV10-3 and J usage is TRBJ2-1, with 9 bases lining up with TRBD2. V lost 7 bases, J lost 7 bases, and 5 bases stayed unmatched. Germline values: CDR1 ENHRY, CDR2 SYGVKD. The CDR3 length is 13 residues. The CDR3 DNA is TGTGCCATCAAGGGACTAGCTTCAAATGAGCAGTTCTTC. It is translated as CAIKGLASNEQFF.

This clonotype was picked up a small number of times. This sequence joins TRBV29-1 and TRBJ2-3; perhaps D is TRBD1 or TRBD2 (6 bases each). This CDR3 has 16 amino acids. Trimming took 0 bases from V and 2 from J, leaving 15 bases between them. Germline V gives CDR1 SQVTM, CDR2 ANQGSEA. The CDR3 is CSVEDAGRGHTDTQYF. CDR3 coding DNA: TGCAGCGTTGAAGACGCGGGGCGGGGACACACAGATACGCAGTATTTT.

DNA for the CDR3: TGCAGCGTTGCAGTCCTGAGCTCCTACAATGAGCAGTTCTTC. Protein product: CSVAVLSSYNEQFF. The rearrangement links TRBV29-1 to TRBJ2-1, with D unclear. This CDR3 comprises 14 residues. Per germline, CDR1 SQVTM and CDR2 ANQGSEA. The V end lost 4 bases, the J end lost 0 bases, and 10 bases lay between the germline ends.

The J gene is TRBJ1-5, the V gene TRBV27; D uncertain. CDR3 length: 16 residues. Germline loops: CDR1 MNHEY, CDR2 SMNVEV (reference sequence). V lost 6 bases and J 4 bases, leaving 19 bases between the germline ends. In DNA form, the CDR3 reads TGTGCCAGCAGACCATCTATGCGAGTGGGAAATCAGCCCCAGCATTTT. Translated, it gives CASRPSMRVGNQPQHF.

The chain couples TRBV5-1 to TRBJ2-5, with D possibly being TRBD1 (5 bases). With 4 bases removed from V and 5 bases from J, the gap between germline ends came to 15 bases. The CDR3 covers 14 residues. CDR1 and CDR2 (germline): SGHRS, YFSETQ. In nucleotides, the CDR3 is TGCGCCAGCAGCCGAATTGCAGGGCAGGAGACCCAGTACTTC. This encodes CASSRIAGQETQYF.

V usage is TRBV11-2 and J usage is TRBJ2-4; the D gene is possibly TRBD1 (6 bases). TRBJ2-7 matches the DNA end more closely, so the J call is doubtful. This CDR3 region has 17 residues. Germline V lookup: CDR1 SGHAT, CDR2 FQNNGV. This chain's CDR3 is CASSLVSPGHRSYEQYF. In DNA, the CDR3 is TGTGCCAGCAGCTTAGTTTCTCCGGGACACCGCTCCTACGAGCAGTACTTC.

A few counts support this clonotype. The chain links TRBV3-1 to TRBJ2-3; D perhaps matches TRBD2 (5 bases). The V and J ends lost 1 base and 4 bases respectively, with 12 bases between them. The CDR3 loop spans 15 amino acids. Germline V lookup: CDR1 LGHDT, CDR2 YNNKEL (reference sequence). The CDR3 loop reads CASSQAGGFPDTQYF. In DNA, the CDR3 is TGTGCCAGCAGCCAAGCAGGAGGATTTCCAGATACGCAGTATTTT.

The V call is TRBV12-3 or TRBV12-4, the J call TRBJ1-2, with 7 bases fitting TRBD1. V lost 1 base and J lost 1; bases outside the gene matches: 6. The CDR3 totals 16 residues. CDR3 sequence reads: CASSLVDRAVNYGYTF. DNA for the CDR3: TGTGCCAGCAGTTTAGTTGACAGGGCGGTTAACTATGGCTACACCTTC.

This rearrangement joins TRBV29-1 to TRBJ2-2; TRBD1 agrees at 9 bases. Germline CDR1 SQVTM, CDR2 ANQGSEA. This CDR3 comprises 15 residues. V lost 5 bases, J lost 6 bases, and 10 bases stayed unmatched. The CDR3 nucleotides read TGCAGCGTTCGGACAGGGGATCTGCGGGCCGGGGAGCTGTTTTTT. Protein: CSVRTGDLRAGELFF.

This clonotype was seen a few times. The V call is TRBV5-4, the J call TRBJ2-1; the D gene is possibly TRBD1 (6 bases). The CDR3 has 13 amino acids. The V and J ends lost 0 bases and 9 bases respectively, with 10 bases between them. CDR1 and CDR2 from the germline V gene are SGHNT and YYREEE (reference sequence). CDR3 amino acids: CASSLGTGFEQFF. CDR3 coding DNA: TGTGCCAGCAGCTTGGGTACAGGGTTTGAGCAGTTCTTC.

J is TRBJ2-7 and V is TRBV20-1; tentatively, D is TRBD1 or TRBD2 (5 bases each). Germline CDR1 and CDR2: DFQATT and SNEGSKA (reference sequence). The CDR3 spans 12 residues. CDR3 nucleotides: TGCAGCCCCTTTCGAGGGGAAGGGGAGCAGTACTTC. This encodes CSPFRGEGEQYF.

The V gene is TRBV29-1, the J gene TRBJ2-7, with 7 bases lining up with TRBD2. After removal of 5 bases from V and 2 bases from J, the junction contained 9 bases not matched to a gene. The CDR3 is made up of 14 amino acids. The germline CDR1 and CDR2 sequences are SQVTM and ANQGSEA. The CDR3 spells CSVNVSGLAYEQYF. CDR3 nucleotide sequence: TGCAGCGTTAACGTGTCAGGACTAGCCTACGAGCAGTACTTC.

The V and J genes are TRBV9 and TRBJ2-7; D not resolved. With 4 bases removed from V and 3 bases from J, the gap between germline ends came to 11 bases. Germline values: CDR1 SGDLS, CDR2 YYNGEE. CDR3 length: 13 amino acids. The CDR3 here is CASSPSFRYEQYF. The CDR3 bases are TGTGCCAGCAGCCCCAGTTTCCGCTACGAGCAGTACTTC.

The gene calls are TRBV2 and TRBJ2-4, with no clear D. Germline V gives CDR1 SNHLY, CDR2 FYNNEI. CDR3 size: 12 residues. The germline V and J ends were trimmed by 4 bases and 6 bases, with 7 bases remaining between them. DNA for the CDR3: TGTGCCAGCAGTGCCGACGGAAACATTCAGTACTTC. Translated, it gives CASSADGNIQYF.

The chain combines TRBV20-1 with TRBJ2-5; 15 nucleotides align to TRBD2. Germline V lookup: CDR1 DFQATT, CDR2 SNEGSKA (reference sequence). This CDR3 comprises 14 residues. Trimming took 6 bases from V and 11 from J; bases not matched to a gene: 10. The CDR3 here is CSAAGLAGGNEQYF. CDR3 DNA: TGCAGTGCCGCGGGACTAGCGGGAGGCAATGAGCAGTACTTC.